The 26 T cell receptor beta chains in this list originate from one sample, sequenced in a study of T cells in women clearing cervical HPV infection (dated by TCRdb to 2016 to 2019). Receptor libraries were prepared by the immunoSEQ multiplex PCR assay. This is the immuneACCESS table as TCRdb keeps it, with only in-frame sequences that have V and J called. A part of the clones is gone; compared with another copy, unresolved V genes explain less than half, and the rest is unexplained. The record for this sample contains 44,000 or so clones. 0.98% of the sample goes to the ten largest clones. The sample comprised blood buffy coat. The receptors were sampled from a woman between 18 and 75 years old with a cervical HPV16 infection that either progressed to CIN3+ or cleared (not recorded which).

Remarks on this clone: With the read ending 3 residues before the CDR3 end, the germline J gene is used to fill in that end. The chain recombines TRBV5-1 with TRBJ1-6; weak D call: TRBD1 (5 bases). V was clipped by 4 bases and J by 9 bases, with 14 bases between them. CDR1 SGHRS and CDR2 YFSETQ come from the germline V gene. The CDR3 spans 14 residues. Partial CDR3 DNA: TGCGCCAGCAGCGAACCGGGACTTAGTTCACCC. It yields the protein CASSEPGLSSP. The entire CDR3 protein reads CASSEPGLSSPLHF. Supplemented by reference TRBV5-1 and TRBJ1-6, the full variable domain reads KAGVTQTPRYLIKTRGQQVTLSCSPISGHRSVSWYQQTPGQGLQFLFEYFSETQRNKGNFPGRFSGRQFSNSRSEMNVSTLELGDSALYLCASSEPGLSSPLHFGNGTRLTVT.

For this clone: Sequencing ends 3 residues short of the CDR3 end; the germline J gene provides the rest. The chain combines TRBV6-4 with TRBJ1-5, with a weak D call TRBD1 (5 bases). The CDR3 is 13 residues long. In germline, CDR1 is MRHNA, CDR2 SNTAGT. The V end lost 3 bases, the J end lost 4 bases, and 7 bases lay between the germline ends. The CDR3 bases that were read are TGTGCCAGCAGTGAGACAGTGAATCAGCCC. Translated: CASSETVNQP. The complete CDR3 protein is CASSETVNQPQHF.

On this clone: At one end the junction does not follow the germline gene, possibly because of a read error. The CDR3 goes on 3 residues after the read ends, and that part is filled in from the germline J gene. The chain couples TRBV7-7 to TRBJ2-2, with unresolved D. This CDR3 contains 14 residues. Germline CDR1 and CDR2: SSHAT and FNYEAQ (reference sequence). CDR3 loop: CASSVAVETGELFF. The CDR3 DNA, read in part, is TGTGCTAGCAGCGTAGCCGTAGAGACCGGGGAG.

Points on this clone: The read falls 3 residues short of the CDR3 end, and the missing part is taken from the germline J gene. V and J are TRBV20-1 and TRBJ2-3; no clear D gene. Germline values: CDR1 DFQATT, CDR2 SNEGSKA (reference sequence). Trimming cost V 4 bases and J 2 bases, with 16 bases left between them. The CDR3 totals 15 residues. CDR3 DNA (partial): TGCAGTGCTACCCCGTTGGTTGCGGCCACAGATACG. This sequence encodes CSATPLVAATDT. The full CDR3 protein reads CSATPLVAATDTQYF.

CDR3 region: CASSMRVWGGDTQYF. The DNA read from the CDR3 is TGTGCCAGTAGTATGCGGGTCTGGGGGGGGGATACG. The chain uses TRBV19 and TRBJ2-3, with 7 bases identical to TRBD2. The sequenced fragment ends 3 residues before the CDR3 boundary, so the rest is inferred from the germline J gene. V shed 3 bases, J shed 6 bases, and the junction held 9 bases outside the gene matches. Germline values: CDR1 LNHDA, CDR2 SQIVND (reference sequence). The CDR3 has 15 residues.

Remarks on this clone: The CDR3 extends 3 residues past the end of the read, so its final part is completed from the germline J gene. The chain couples TRBV2 to TRBJ1-2; D is unresolved. Trimming removed 4 bases at V and 5 bases at J, with 5 bases between. Germline lookup yields CDR1 SNHLY and CDR2 FYNNEI. CDR3 length equals 11 residues. The chain's CDR3 is CASSARYGYTF. The covered CDR3 bases are TGTGCCAGCAGTGCGAGGTATGGC.

With respect to this clone: With the read ending 3 residues before the CDR3 end, the germline J gene is used to fill in that end. This rearrangement joins TRBV4-2 to TRBJ2-2, with 9 positions matching TRBD2. This CDR3 comprises 15 residues. Trimming took 3 bases from V and 6 from J; bases not matched to a gene: 5. Germline V lookup: CDR1 LGHNA, CDR2 YNFKEQ. The CDR3 DNA, read in part, is TGTGCCAGCAGCCAGGCGGGGGGGAAAGCCGGGGAG. Its protein is CASSQAGGKAGE. The CDR3 in its entirety is CASSQAGGKAGELFF.

With respect to this clone: The observed sequence ends 3 residues before the CDR3 terminus, with the missing tail filled in from the germline J gene. The genes are TRBV19 and TRBJ1-5, with D tentatively TRBD1 (6 bases). V was shortened by 6 bases and J by 1 base, with 10 bases between the two germline ends. The CDR3 loop spans 14 amino acids. CDR1 and CDR2 from the germline V gene are LNHDA and SQIVND (reference sequence). CDR3 bases read: TGTGCCAGTAGCACCACAGGGAGCAATCAGCCC. Translating it yields CASSTTGSNQP. The whole CDR3 protein reads CASSTTGSNQPQHF.

Concerning this clone itself: From the germline J gene comes the end of the CDR3, since the read stops 3 residues before it. The chain employs TRBV7-9 and TRBJ1-2; the D is unclear. There are 13 residues in the CDR3. Germline V gives CDR1 SEHNR, CDR2 FQNEAQ (reference sequence). CDR3 bases read: TGTGCCAGCAGCTTAGGAGGTGGTTACGAC. It encodes CASSLGGGYD. The full CDR3 protein reads CASSLGGGYDYTF.

About this clone itself: The CDR3 extends 3 residues past the end of the read, so its final part is completed from the germline J gene. Other DNA sequences in this specimen translate into the identical CDR3. The V call is TRBV6-4, the J call TRBJ2-3, with 10 bases aligning to TRBD2. Germline assignment: CDR1 MRHNA and CDR2 SNTAGT. This CDR3 comprises 15 residues. J gave up 1 base and V 3 bases, and 1 base lay outside the gene matches. The DNA read from the CDR3 is TGTGCCAGCAGTGAAACTAGCGGGGGCACAGATACG. As protein: CASSETSGGTDT. The full CDR3 reads CASSETSGGTDTQYF.

Details on this clone: The CDR3 is cut off 3 residues early in the read; its end comes from the germline J gene. V and J are TRBV29-1 and TRBJ1-1; weak D call: TRBD1 (5 bases). The CDR3 consists of 15 residues. The germline V gene encodes CDR1 SQVTM and CDR2 ANQGSEA. Trimming shortened V by 4 bases and J by 3 bases, and 18 bases separated the two germline ends. The CDR3 reads CSVARVLLKDTEAFF. Partial CDR3 DNA: TGCAGCGTTGCCAGGGTACTCCTAAAGGACACTGAA.

Worth noting for this clone: The read terminates 3 residues ahead of where the CDR3 ends, so the germline J gene completes it. The chain has TRBV19 and TRBJ2-2, with D maybe TRBD2 (5 bases). The length of the CDR3 is 14 residues. The ends were cut back, 4 bases at V and 4 bases at J, with 10 bases in the middle. The germline CDR1 and CDR2 sequences are LNHDA and SQIVND (reference sequence). Incomplete CDR3 DNA: TGTGCCAGTAGTACAACGAGGGCCACCGGGGAG. This encodes CASSTTRATGE. The entire CDR3 protein reads CASSTTRATGELFF.

CDR3 DNA, as far as it was read: TGCAGTGCTAGAGACCGGACTAGCGGGAGCGATGAG. Residues: CSARDRTSGSDE. The whole CDR3 reads CSARDRTSGSDEQFF. V and J are TRBV20-1 and TRBJ2-1; 13 positions match TRBD2. The CDR3 is cut off 3 residues early in the read; its end comes from the germline J gene. The J segment lost 8 bases and the V segment lost 0 bases, leaving 4 bases of the junction unmatched. Germline assignment: CDR1 DFQATT and CDR2 SNEGSKA (reference sequence). CDR3 length: 15 residues.

Note on this clone: The read terminates 3 residues ahead of where the CDR3 ends, so the germline J gene completes it. The chain has TRBV18 and TRBJ1-3, with D possibly being TRBD1 (5 bases). Germline V CDR1 and CDR2: KGHSH, LQKENI. The length of the CDR3 is 12 residues. V was shortened by 3 bases and J by 8 bases, with 8 bases between the two germline ends. CDR3 in amino acids: CASSPDRDTIYF. The sequenced CDR3 bases are TGTGCCAGCTCACCTGACAGAGACACC.

Note on this clone: The DNA ends 3 residues before the CDR3 does, and the rest of the CDR3 is filled in from the germline J gene. The chain joins TRBV20-1 to TRBJ2-7, with 9 bases identical to TRBD1. Germline loops: CDR1 DFQATT, CDR2 SNEGSKA (reference sequence). The V gene end was trimmed by 0 bases and the J gene end by 1 base; junction bases not matched to a gene: 7. This CDR3 has 16 amino acids. The sequenced part of the CDR3 DNA is TGCAGTGCTAGAGATGGAGGGGACAGGGCATCCTACGAG. It specifies CSARDGGDRASYE. The CDR3 in its entirety is CSARDGGDRASYEQYF.

A note on this clone: Read data end 3 residues before the CDR3 end; the end is taken from the germline J gene. The rearrangement joins TRBV2 to TRBJ1-4; 8 bases align to TRBD1. This CDR3 spans 15 amino acids. With V trimmed by 3 bases and J by 10 bases, 10 bases remained unmatched. The germline CDR1 and CDR2 sequences are SNHLY and FYNNEI. The sequenced part of the CDR3 DNA is TGTGCCAGCAGTGATTTCGGACAGGGAATGAGAAAA. Its translation: CASSDFGQGMRK. The CDR3 as a whole reads CASSDFGQGMRKLFF. Full variable domain (missing parts from reference TRBV2 and TRBJ1-4): EPEVTQTPSHQVTQMGQEVILRCVPISNHLYFYWYRQILGQKVEFLVSFYNNEISEKSEIFDDQFSVERPDGSNFTLKIRSTKLEDSAMYFCASSDFGQGMRKLFFGSGTQLSVL.

As concerns this clone: The CDR3 extends 3 residues past the end of the read, so its final part is completed from the germline J gene. The V gene is TRBV19, the J gene TRBJ2-3; 7 positions match TRBD2. Germline-derived CDR1 and CDR2 are LNHDA and SQIVND (reference sequence). CDR3 length equals 14 residues. CDR3: CASSPRALGGTQYF. CDR3 DNA (partial): TGTGCCAGTAGTCCCCGGGCCCTCGGGGGGACG.

Worth noting for this clone: The CDR3 end is not reached by the read, which stops 3 residues before it; the germline J gene fills it in. V usage is TRBV2 and J usage is TRBJ2-1; 11 bases are a match to TRBD2. Trimming removed 2 bases from V and 4 bases from J; junction bases left unmatched: 7. This CDR3 has 17 residues. CDR1 is SNHLY and CDR2 is FYNNEI in the germline V gene. The sequenced CDR3 bases are TGTGCCAGCAGTGAACGTGGGGGACTAGCGGCTTACAATGAG. This codes for CASSERGGLAAYNE. The complete CDR3 protein is CASSERGGLAAYNEQFF.

As concerns this clone: The read comes to an end 3 residues before the CDR3 does, leaving the germline J gene to fill in the end. The chain has TRBV9 and TRBJ1-4; 7 nucleotides line up with TRBD1. The CDR3 is 15 amino acids. V dropped 4 bases and J dropped 5; count of bases not matched to a gene: 8. Germline assignment: CDR1 SGDLS and CDR2 YYNGEE. CDR3: CASSTRDRINEKLFF. The CDR3 DNA, read in part, is TGTGCCAGCAGCACCCGGGACAGAATAAATGAAAAA. The full variable domain, rest sourced from reference TRBV9 and TRBJ1-4, is DSGVTQTPKHLITATGQRVTLRCSPRSGDLSVYWYQQSLDQGLQFLIQYYNGEERAKGNILERFSAQQFPDLHSELNLSSLELGDSALYFCASSTRDRINEKLFFGSGTQLSVL.

On this clone itself: The CDR3 end lies 3 residues beyond the end of the read and is filled in from the germline J gene. J is TRBJ1-4 and V is TRBV2; TRBD1 aligns across 7 bases. The CDR3 length is 14 residues. Germline V gene sequence: CDR1 SNHLY, CDR2 FYNNEI. After removal of 8 bases from V and 7 bases from J, the junction contained 10 bases not matched to a gene. Partial CDR3 DNA: TGTGCCAGCCAGGGGGGAGGGGTCCTTGAAAAA. This sequence encodes CASQGGGVLEK. In full, the CDR3 reads CASQGGGVLEKLFF.

Concerning this clone: The read ends 3 residues early relative to the CDR3; the germline J gene fills the gap. V is TRBV5-1 and J is TRBJ2-4, with no clear D. Germline CDR1 SGHRS, CDR2 YFSETQ. This CDR3 is 13 amino acids long. CDR3 DNA (partial): TGCGCCAGCAGCTTGGAGGGCCCGGAGACT. The encoded protein is CASSLEGPET. The entire CDR3 sequence reads CASSLEGPETQYF.

The CDR3: CASSLAGGSTDTQYF. The CDR3 DNA, read in part, is TGTGCCAGCAGCTTAGCGGGGGGGAGCACAGATACG. This rearrangement joins TRBV7-2 to TRBJ2-3, with 7 bases lining up with TRBD2. The read halts 3 residues ahead of the CDR3 end, with the missing end drawn from the germline J gene. CDR1 SGHTA and CDR2 FQGNSA come from the germline V gene. J was trimmed by 0 bases and V by 0 bases; bases with no gene match: 0. The CDR3 is 15 amino acids.

Notes on this clone: With the read ending 3 residues before the CDR3 end, the germline J gene is used to fill in that end. The chain employs TRBV19 and TRBJ2-7; 10 bases match TRBD1. Germline-derived CDR1 and CDR2 are LNHDA and SQIVND (reference sequence). The CDR3 has 15 amino acids. V dropped 8 bases and J dropped 6; count of bases not matched to a gene: 13. The CDR3 bases that were read are TGTGCCAGTTCTTTTGGCGACAGGGGGCGCGGCGAG. Amino acid sequence: CASSFGDRGRGE. The complete CDR3 reads CASSFGDRGRGEQYF. Drawing the rest from reference TRBV19 and TRBJ2-7, the complete variable domain is DGGITQSPKYLFRKEGQNVTLSCEQNLNHDAMYWYRQDPGQGLRLIYYSQIVNDFQKGDIAEGYSVSREKKESFPLTVTSAQKNPTAFYLCASSFGDRGRGEQYFGPGTRLTVT.

In the case of this clone: The read ends 3 residues before the CDR3 terminus; that terminus is restored from the germline J gene. This chain uses TRBV5-1 with TRBJ2-3, with 11 bases aligning to TRBD1. CDR1 SGHRS and CDR2 YFSETQ come from the germline V gene. With V trimmed by 4 bases and J by 2 bases, 6 bases remained unmatched. This CDR3 spans 16 amino acids. Partial CDR3 DNA: TGCGCCAGCAGCCTGGACAGGGGGCTGAACACAGATACG. It encodes CASSLDRGLNTDT. In full, the CDR3 reads CASSLDRGLNTDTQYF. The full variable domain, with the rest looked up from reference TRBV5-1 and TRBJ2-3, is KAGVTQTPRYLIKTRGQQVTLSCSPISGHRSVSWYQQTPGQGLQFLFEYFSETQRNKGNFPGRFSGRQFSNSRSEMNVSTLELGDSALYLCASSLDRGLNTDTQYFGPGTRLTVL.

Remarks on this clone: The DNA ends 3 residues before the CDR3 does, and the rest of the CDR3 is filled in from the germline J gene. The chain recombines TRBV19 with TRBJ2-7; tentatively, D is TRBD1 (6 bases). Germline V gene lookup returns CDR1 LNHDA and CDR2 SQIVND (reference sequence). The CDR3 length is 12 residues. Trimming stripped 5 bases from V and 5 bases from J, with 10 bases between. The CDR3 here is CASSSRGDEQYF. The part of the CDR3 DNA that was read is TGTGCCAGTAGTTCCAGGGGTGACGAG.

Regarding this clone: The CDR3 is cut off 3 residues early in the read; its end comes from the germline J gene. The chain couples TRBV20-1 to TRBJ2-7; D ambiguous. This CDR3 spans 13 amino acids. The V end was cut by 7 bases, the J end by 0 bases, with 13 bases between. Germline V gives CDR1 DFQATT, CDR2 SNEGSKA (reference sequence). Partial CDR3 DNA: TGCAGTGTTCAATTCGCGGACTCCTACGAG. This sequence encodes CSVQFADSYE. The CDR3 in full is CSVQFADSYEQYF.